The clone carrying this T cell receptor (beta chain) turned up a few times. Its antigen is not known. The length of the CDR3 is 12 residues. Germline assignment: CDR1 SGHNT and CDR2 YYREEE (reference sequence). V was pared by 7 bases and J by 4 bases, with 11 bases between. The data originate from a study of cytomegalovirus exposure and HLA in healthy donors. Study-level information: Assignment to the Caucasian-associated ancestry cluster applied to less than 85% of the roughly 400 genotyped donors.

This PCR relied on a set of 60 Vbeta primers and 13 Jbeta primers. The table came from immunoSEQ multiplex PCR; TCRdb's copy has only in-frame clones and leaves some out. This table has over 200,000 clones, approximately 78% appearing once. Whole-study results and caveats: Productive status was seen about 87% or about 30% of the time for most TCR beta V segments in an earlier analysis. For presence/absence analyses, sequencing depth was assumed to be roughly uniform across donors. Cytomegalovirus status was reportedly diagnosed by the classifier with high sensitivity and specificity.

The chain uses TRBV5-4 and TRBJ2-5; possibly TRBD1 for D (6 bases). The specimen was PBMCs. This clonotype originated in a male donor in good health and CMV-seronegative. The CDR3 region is CASGGGLETQYF. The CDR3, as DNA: TGTGCCAGCGGGGGCGGGTTAGAGACCCAGTACTTC.